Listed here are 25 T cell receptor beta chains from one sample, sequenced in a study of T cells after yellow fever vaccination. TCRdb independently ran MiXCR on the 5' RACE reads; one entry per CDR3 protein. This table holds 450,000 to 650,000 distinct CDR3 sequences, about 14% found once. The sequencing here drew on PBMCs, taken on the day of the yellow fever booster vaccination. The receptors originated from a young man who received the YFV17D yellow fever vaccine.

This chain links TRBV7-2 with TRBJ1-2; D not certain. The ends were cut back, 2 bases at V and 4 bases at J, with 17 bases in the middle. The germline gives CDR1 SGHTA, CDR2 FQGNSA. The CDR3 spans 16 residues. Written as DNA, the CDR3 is TGTGCCAGCAGCTTAATGAGCCCCGAGTTAAGCTATGGCTACACCTTC. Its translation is CASSLMSPELSYGYTF.

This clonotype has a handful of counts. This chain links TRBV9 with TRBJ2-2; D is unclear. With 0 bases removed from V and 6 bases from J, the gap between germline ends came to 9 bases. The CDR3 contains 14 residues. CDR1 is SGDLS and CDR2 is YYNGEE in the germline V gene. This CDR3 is CASSVEGSAGELFF. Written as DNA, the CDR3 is TGTGCCAGCAGCGTAGAAGGTTCCGCCGGGGAGCTGTTTTTT.

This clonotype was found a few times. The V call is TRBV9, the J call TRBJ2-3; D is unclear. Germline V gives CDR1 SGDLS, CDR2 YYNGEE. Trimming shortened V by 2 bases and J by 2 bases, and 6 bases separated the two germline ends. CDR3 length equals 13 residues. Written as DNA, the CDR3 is TGTGCCAGCAGCGTCCAGTACACAGATACGCAGTATTTT. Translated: CASSVQYTDTQYF.

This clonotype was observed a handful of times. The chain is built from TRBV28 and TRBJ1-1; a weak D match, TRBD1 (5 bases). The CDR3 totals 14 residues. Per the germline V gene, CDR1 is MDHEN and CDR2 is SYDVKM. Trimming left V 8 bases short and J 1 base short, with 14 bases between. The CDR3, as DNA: TGTGCCAGCGGTGACAGTTCTCCGAACACTGAAGCTTTCTTT. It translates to CASGDSSPNTEAFF.

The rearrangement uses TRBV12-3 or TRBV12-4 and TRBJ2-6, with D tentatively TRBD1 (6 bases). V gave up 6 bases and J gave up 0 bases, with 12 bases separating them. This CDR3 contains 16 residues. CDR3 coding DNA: TGTGCCAGCAGCCCTCGGACAGCCTCTGGGGCCAACGTCCTGACTTTC. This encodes CASSPRTASGANVLTF.

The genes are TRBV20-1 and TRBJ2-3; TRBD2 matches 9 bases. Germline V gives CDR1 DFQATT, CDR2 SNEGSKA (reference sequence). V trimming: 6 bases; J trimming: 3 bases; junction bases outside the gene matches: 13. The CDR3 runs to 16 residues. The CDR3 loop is CSARLLSSGITDTQYF. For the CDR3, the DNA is TGCAGTGCCCGCCTTTTGTCTAGCGGGATTACAGATACGCAGTATTTT.

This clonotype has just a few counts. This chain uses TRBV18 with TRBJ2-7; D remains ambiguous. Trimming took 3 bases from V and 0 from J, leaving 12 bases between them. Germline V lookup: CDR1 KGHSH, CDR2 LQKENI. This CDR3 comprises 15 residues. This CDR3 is CASSPVRHVSYEQYF. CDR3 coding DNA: TGTGCCAGCTCACCCGTGAGGCACGTCTCCTACGAGCAGTACTTC.

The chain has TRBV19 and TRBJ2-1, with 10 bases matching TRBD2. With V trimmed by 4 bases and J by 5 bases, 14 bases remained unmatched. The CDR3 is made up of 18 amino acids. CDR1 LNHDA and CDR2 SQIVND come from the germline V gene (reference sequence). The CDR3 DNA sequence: TGTGCCAGTAGTAGCCCGTGGGGTTCTACTAGCGGGGACAATGAGCAGTTCTTC. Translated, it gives CASSSPWGSTSGDNEQFF.

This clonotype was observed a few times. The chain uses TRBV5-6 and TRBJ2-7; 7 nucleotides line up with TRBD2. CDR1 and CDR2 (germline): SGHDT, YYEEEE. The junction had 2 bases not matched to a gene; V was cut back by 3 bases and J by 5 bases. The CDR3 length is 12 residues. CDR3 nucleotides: TGTGCCAGCAGCTGGGGGGGGAACGAGCAGTACTTC. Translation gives CASSWGGNEQYF.

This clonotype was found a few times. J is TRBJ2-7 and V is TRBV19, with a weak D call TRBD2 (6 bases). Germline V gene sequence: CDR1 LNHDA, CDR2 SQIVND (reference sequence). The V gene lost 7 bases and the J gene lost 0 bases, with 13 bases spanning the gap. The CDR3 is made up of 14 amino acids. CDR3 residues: CASTKTGGSYEQYF. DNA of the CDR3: TGTGCCAGTACTAAAACCGGGGGCTCCTACGAGCAGTACTTC. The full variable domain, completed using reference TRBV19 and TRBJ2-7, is DGGITQSPKYLFRKEGQNVTLSCEQNLNHDAMYWYRQDPGQGLRLIYYSQIVNDFQKGDIAEGYSVSREKKESFPLTVTSAQKNPTAFYLCASTKTGGSYEQYFGPGTRLTVT.

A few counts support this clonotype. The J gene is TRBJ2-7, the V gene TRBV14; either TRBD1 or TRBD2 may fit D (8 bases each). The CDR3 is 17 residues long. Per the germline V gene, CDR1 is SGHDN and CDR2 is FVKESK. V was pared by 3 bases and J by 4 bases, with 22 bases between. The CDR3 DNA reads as TGTGCCAGCAGCCACGCCGGGAGGGGACAGGTCTTTTACGAGCAGTACTTC. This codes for CASSHAGRGQVFYEQYF.

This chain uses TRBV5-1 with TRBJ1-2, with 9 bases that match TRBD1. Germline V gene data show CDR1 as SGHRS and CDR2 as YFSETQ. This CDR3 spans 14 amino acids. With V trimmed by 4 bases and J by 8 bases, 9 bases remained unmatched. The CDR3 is CASSPWRTGVGYTF. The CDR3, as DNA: TGCGCCAGCAGCCCCTGGCGGACAGGGGTAGGCTACACCTTC.

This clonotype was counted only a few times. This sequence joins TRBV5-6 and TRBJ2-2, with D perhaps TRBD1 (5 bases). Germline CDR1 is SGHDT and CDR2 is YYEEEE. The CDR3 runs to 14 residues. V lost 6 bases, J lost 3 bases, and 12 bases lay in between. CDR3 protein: CASTLWGYTGELFF. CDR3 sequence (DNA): TGTGCCAGCACCCTTTGGGGCTACACCGGGGAGCTGTTTTTT.

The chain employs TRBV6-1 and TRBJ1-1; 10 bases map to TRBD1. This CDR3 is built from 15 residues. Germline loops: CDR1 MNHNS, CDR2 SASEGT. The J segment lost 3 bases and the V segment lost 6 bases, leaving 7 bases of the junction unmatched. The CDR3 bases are TGTGCCAGCAGCAAGGACAGGGGGGTAGACACTGAAGCTTTCTTT. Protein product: CASSKDRGVDTEAFF.

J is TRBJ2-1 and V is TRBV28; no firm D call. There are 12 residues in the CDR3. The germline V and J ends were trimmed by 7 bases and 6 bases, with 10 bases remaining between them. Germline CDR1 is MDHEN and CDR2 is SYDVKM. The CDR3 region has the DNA TGTGCCAGCAACCTTAGCAGCAATGAGCAGTTCTTC. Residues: CASNLSSNEQFF.

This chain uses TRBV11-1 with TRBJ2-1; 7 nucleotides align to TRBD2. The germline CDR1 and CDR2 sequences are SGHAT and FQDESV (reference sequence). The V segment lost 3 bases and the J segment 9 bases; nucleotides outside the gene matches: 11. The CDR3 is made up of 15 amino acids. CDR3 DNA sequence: TGTGCCAGCAGCTTGGCTAGCGGATTGGCCAGTGAGCAGTTCTTC. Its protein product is CASSLASGLASEQFF. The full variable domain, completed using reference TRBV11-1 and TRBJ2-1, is EAEVAQSPRYKITEKSQAVAFWCDPISGHATLYWYRQILGQGPELLVQFQDESVVDDSQLPKDRFSAERLKGVDSTLKIQPAELGDSAMYLCASSLASGLASEQFFGPGTRLTVL.

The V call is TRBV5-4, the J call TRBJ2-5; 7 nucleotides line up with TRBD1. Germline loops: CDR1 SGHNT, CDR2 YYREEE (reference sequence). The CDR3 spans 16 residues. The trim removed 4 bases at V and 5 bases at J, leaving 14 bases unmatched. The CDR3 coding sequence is TGTGCCAGCAGCCCCCGACGACAGGGTTTGGGGGAGACCCAGTACTTC. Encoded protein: CASSPRRQGLGETQYF.

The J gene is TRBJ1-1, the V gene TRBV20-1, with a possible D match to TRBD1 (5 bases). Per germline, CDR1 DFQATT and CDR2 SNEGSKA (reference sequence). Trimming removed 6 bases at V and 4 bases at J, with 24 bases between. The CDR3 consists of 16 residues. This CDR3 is CSAPKRGGPGITEAFF. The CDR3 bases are TGCAGTGCCCCGAAACGGGGCGGCCCTGGGATCACTGAAGCTTTCTTT.

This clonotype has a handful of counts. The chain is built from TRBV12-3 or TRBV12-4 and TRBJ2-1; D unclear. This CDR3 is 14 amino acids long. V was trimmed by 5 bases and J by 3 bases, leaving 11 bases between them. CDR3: CASSGPSFYNEQFF. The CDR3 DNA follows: TGTGCCAGCAGTGGTCCCTCCTTCTACAATGAGCAGTTCTTC.

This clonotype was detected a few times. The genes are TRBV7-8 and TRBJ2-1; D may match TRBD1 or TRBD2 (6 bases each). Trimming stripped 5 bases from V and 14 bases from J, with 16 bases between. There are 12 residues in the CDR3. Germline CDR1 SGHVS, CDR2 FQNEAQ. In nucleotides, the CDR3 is TGTGCCAGCAGCCATCCCGGGGGCCTAGAGTTCTTC. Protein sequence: CASSHPGGLEFF.

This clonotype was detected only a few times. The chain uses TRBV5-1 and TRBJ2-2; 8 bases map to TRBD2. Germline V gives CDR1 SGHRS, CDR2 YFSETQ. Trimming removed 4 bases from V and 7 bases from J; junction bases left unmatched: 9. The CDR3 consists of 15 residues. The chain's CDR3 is CASSPQAGAGGELFF. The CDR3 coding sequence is TGCGCCAGCAGCCCCCAAGCGGGAGCGGGCGGGGAGCTGTTTTTT.

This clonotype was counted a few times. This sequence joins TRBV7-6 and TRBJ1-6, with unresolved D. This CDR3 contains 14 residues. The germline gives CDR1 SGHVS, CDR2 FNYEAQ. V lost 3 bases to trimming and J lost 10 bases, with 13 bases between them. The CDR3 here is CASSLEQAGSPLHF. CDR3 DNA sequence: TGTGCCAGCAGCTTGGAGCAGGCCGGCTCACCCCTCCACTTT.

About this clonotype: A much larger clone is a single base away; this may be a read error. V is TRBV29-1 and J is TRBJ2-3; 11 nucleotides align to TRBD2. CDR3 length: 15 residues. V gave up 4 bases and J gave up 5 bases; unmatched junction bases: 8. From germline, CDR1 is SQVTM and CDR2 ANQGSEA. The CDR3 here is CSVGGLAENIDTQYF. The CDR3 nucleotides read TGCAGCGTTGGGGGACTAGCGGAAAATATAGATACGCAGTATTTT.

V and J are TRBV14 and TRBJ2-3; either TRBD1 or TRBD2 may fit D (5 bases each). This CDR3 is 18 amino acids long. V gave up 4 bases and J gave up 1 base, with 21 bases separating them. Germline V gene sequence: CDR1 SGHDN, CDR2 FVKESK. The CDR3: CASSPALGPTGRTDTQYF. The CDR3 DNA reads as TGTGCCAGCAGCCCCGCCTTAGGACCGACGGGGCGCACAGATACGCAGTATTTT. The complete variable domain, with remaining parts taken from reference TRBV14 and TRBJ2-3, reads EAGVTQFPSHSVIEKGQTVTLRCDPISGHDNLYWYRRVMGKEIKFLLHFVKESKQDESGMPNNRFLAERTGGTYSTLKVQPAELEDSGVYFCASSPALGPTGRTDTQYFGPGTRLTVL.

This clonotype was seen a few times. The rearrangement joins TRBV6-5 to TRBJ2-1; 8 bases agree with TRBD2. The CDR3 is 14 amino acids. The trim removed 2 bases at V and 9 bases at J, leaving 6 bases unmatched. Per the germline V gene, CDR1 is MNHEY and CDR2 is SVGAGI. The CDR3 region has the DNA TGTGCCAGCAGTTACGGACTAGCAGTCGGTGAGCAGTTCTTC. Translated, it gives CASSYGLAVGEQFF.